The 13 T cell receptor beta chains in this list originate from one sample, sequenced in a study of control samples from healthy donors and cancer patients. TCRdb keeps only in-frame clones here, not all; method: immunoSEQ multiplex PCR. The table lists 120,000 to 150,000 clones, about 91% of them singletons. The sequenced sample was blood. The receptors stem from a man younger than 40 in good health.

J is TRBJ2-1 and V is TRBV19, with a possible D match to TRBD2 (5 bases). Germline lookup yields CDR1 LNHDA and CDR2 SQIVND (reference sequence). The CDR3 runs to 12 residues. Deletions cut 7 bases from V and 4 bases from J, with 8 bases between. The CDR3 protein is CASTDSYNEQFF. The DNA of the CDR3 is TGTGCCAGTACGGACTCTTACAATGAGCAGTTCTTC.

The chain recombines TRBV10-2 with TRBJ1-2; D is uncertain. Trimming pared 0 bases from V and 4 bases from J, leaving 15 bases between. CDR3 size: 16 residues. Germline loops: CDR1 WSHSY, CDR2 SAAADI. The CDR3, as DNA: TGCGCCAGCAGTGAGTCGACTCGGAAGAGATCCTATGGCTACACCTTC. It translates to CASSESTRKRSYGYTF.

This clone was found a few times. V gene TRBV5-1 combines with J gene TRBJ1-2; D may be TRBD1 (6 bases). The germline V and J ends were trimmed by 0 bases and 8 bases, with 17 bases remaining between them. Germline-derived CDR1 and CDR2 are SGHRS and YFSETQ. This CDR3 has 15 amino acids. CDR3 coding DNA: TGCGCCAGCAGCTTGGACCCTACAGGGAATAGAGGCTACACCTTC. Amino acid sequence: CASSLDPTGNRGYTF.

This chain connects TRBV25-1 to TRBJ2-7; D unclear. The CDR3 spans 14 residues. Looked up from germline, CDR1 is MGHDK and CDR2 is SYGVNS. Trimming cost V 4 bases and J 2 bases, with 12 bases left between them. The CDR3 region is CASSGVGGTYEQYF. Written as DNA, the CDR3 is TGTGCCAGCAGTGGGGTGGGCGGCACCTACGAGCAGTACTTC.

This rearrangement joins TRBV2 to TRBJ2-1; 10 bases align to TRBD2. Germline-derived CDR1 and CDR2 are SNHLY and FYNNEI. Trimming took 3 bases from V and 9 from J; bases not matched to a gene: 5. The CDR3 spans 14 residues. CDR3 nucleotide sequence: TGTGCCAGCAGTGATGAGCGGGGGGGCCTTGAGCAGTTCTTC. This sequence encodes CASSDERGGLEQFF.

V usage is TRBV15 and J usage is TRBJ1-5; no definite D call. This CDR3 region has 13 residues. The germline gives CDR1 LNHNV, CDR2 YYDKDF (reference sequence). Trimming took 7 bases from V and 5 from J, leaving 12 bases between them. CDR3 in DNA: TGTGCCACCACGGCTCAGACGGATCAGCCCCAGCATTTT. It specifies CATTAQTDQPQHF.

The V call is TRBV9, the J call TRBJ2-1; 8 nucleotides align to TRBD1. CDR3 length: 15 amino acids. The germline CDR1 and CDR2 sequences are SGDLS and YYNGEE. The V segment lost 3 bases and the J segment 5 bases; nucleotides outside the gene matches: 7. CDR3 sequence reads: CASSGSGTGNNEQFF. The CDR3 DNA is TGTGCCAGCAGCGGATCCGGGACAGGTAACAATGAGCAGTTCTTC.

The rearrangement joins TRBV2 to TRBJ2-3, with 9 nucleotides matching TRBD2. Germline CDR1 is SNHLY and CDR2 is FYNNEI. With 7 bases clipped from V and 2 bases from J, the junction kept 16 bases outside the gene matches. The CDR3 extends over 18 amino acids. The CDR3 is CASIPFGASGAYTDTQYF. As DNA, the CDR3 is TGTGCCAGCATTCCCTTCGGGGCTAGCGGGGCATACACAGATACGCAGTATTTT.

This clone appeared a few times. The chain combines TRBV6-5 with TRBJ2-7; D assignment may be TRBD1 or TRBD2 (5 bases each). Germline lookup yields CDR1 MNHEY and CDR2 SVGAGI. Deletions cut 10 bases from V and 6 bases from J, with 25 bases between. This CDR3 comprises 15 residues. The CDR3 is CATTHGAFLPGEQYF. In DNA form, the CDR3 reads TGTGCCACCACCCACGGGGCTTTTCTGCCCGGCGAGCAGTACTTC.

DNA for the CDR3: TGTGCCGGGTGGGGGCAGGGACCAACTGAAGCTTTCTTT. Translated, it gives CAGWGQGPTEAFF. The rearrangement joins TRBV30 to TRBJ1-1, with D possibly matching TRBD1 (6 bases). Trimming took off 8 bases at V and 5 bases at J, with 18 bases between the two ends. Per germline, CDR1 GTSNPN and CDR2 SVGIG (reference sequence). CDR3 size: 13 residues. The variable domain in full, completed from reference TRBV30 and TRBJ1-1, reads SQTIHQWPATLVQPVGSPLSLECTVEGTSNPNLYWYRQAAGRGLQLLFYSVGIGQISSEVPQNLSASRPQDRQFILSSKKLLLSDSGFYLCAGWGQGPTEAFFGQGTRLTVV.

This chain joins TRBV12-5 and TRBJ1-1; perhaps TRBD1 as D (6 bases). CDR3 length equals 11 residues. The germline V and J ends were trimmed by 6 bases and 7 bases, with 9 bases remaining between them. Germline loops: CDR1 LGHNT, CDR2 FRNRAP. The CDR3, as DNA: TGTGCTAGTGGGATACAGGGTGAAGCTTTCTTT. Its protein is CASGIQGEAFF.

J is TRBJ2-3 and V is TRBV3-1 (or the pseudogene TRBV3-2); 7 nucleotides line up with TRBD2. After removal of 1 base from V and 1 base from J, the junction contained 2 bases not matched to a gene. The CDR3 covers 15 residues. Per germline, CDR1 LGHDT and CDR2 YNNKEL (reference sequence). Here the CDR3 DNA reads TGTGCCAGCAGCCAAGCTAGCGGCCGCACAGATACGCAGTATTTT. Translation gives CASSQASGRTDTQYF.

V and J are TRBV18 and TRBJ2-7, with 7 nucleotides matching TRBD2. The CDR3 sequence is 16 residues long. Germline V gene data show CDR1 as KGHSH and CDR2 as LQKENI. J lost 6 bases, V lost 3 bases, and 14 bases had no gene match. Written as DNA, the CDR3 is TGTGCCAGCTCACCCCGACAGTCCGGGACTACGACCGAGCAGTACTTC. Its protein is CASSPRQSGTTTEQYF.